The sequence of this T cell receptor (beta chain) was determined in a study of Graves' ophthalmopathy and Graves' hyperthyroidism (dated by TCRdb to between 2018 and 2020). Some background on the complete study: Peripheral blood was collected before any treatment was given, at the time of initial diagnosis. TCR beta repertoire signatures were used to distinguish Graves' ophthalmopathy from Graves' hyperthyroidism and to predict progression to ophthalmopathy. In total, approximately 130 blood samples were TCR-sequenced: under 45 ophthalmopathy, some 75 hyperthyroidism and about 17 hyperthyroidism-to-ophthalmopathy patients. To explore V-J signatures distinguishing ophthalmopathy from hyperthyroidism, a discovery set of about a hundred patients (fewer than 45 ophthalmopathy, 57 stable hyperthyroidism) was enrolled. The independent validation cohort included 18 to 20 hyperthyroidism patients plus 17 patients who later progressed from hyperthyroidism to ophthalmopathy. In more than five hyperthyroidism patients, T-cell repertoires of thyroid tissue and blood were compared. After sampling, hyperthyroidism patients received methimazole starting at 30 mg daily, and ophthalmopathy patients received high-dose intravenous methylprednisolone. For training and testing, the 95 to 100 patients in the discovery cohort were randomly divided in a 7:3 ratio. General conclusions and limits of the study: Ophthalmopathy was separated from stable hyperthyroidism by the 13-signature model with more than 85% sensitivity and less than 82% specificity in cross-validation and with 80%/75% in the test set. In validation, the model predicted ophthalmopathy progression with about 64% sensitivity and roughly 78% specificity; some twelve predicted patients were CT-confirmed with GO in a median of 6.5 months. Most of the expanded thyroid clonotypes with a frequency above 0.001 were also detected in blood, and it was suggested that the thyroid immune response may be reflected by blood repertoires. No statistical method was used to predetermine the sample size, and group allocation was not hidden from the investigators.

Via the germline V gene, CDR1 is MRHNA and CDR2 SNTAGT. Including cysteine and phenylalanine, the CDR3 has 16 amino acids. CDR3 DNA only is kept here, 48 bases in frame from base 1. Germline trimming: 2 bases from V, 3 bases from J; junction bases outside gene matches: 9. This clonotype appeared many times. It lacks a known antigen. Nothing much larger sits one base from this clone, and base qualities are not available. Stable hyperthyroidism was defined as no progression to ophthalmopathy within 18 months of follow-up. Hyperthyroidism patients were newly diagnosed, were aged 18 to 65 years, and had a disease duration under 2 months. Patients with other autoimmune diseases, uncontrolled infections, pregnancy or lactation were excluded. Diagnosis relied on clinical symptoms, serum thyroxine, TRAb, thyroid ultrasound and orbital computed tomography. PBMCs were isolated from approximately 10 ml of fresh peripheral blood by Ficoll-Paque density gradient centrifugation. Total RNA was extracted using Trizol reagent, and RNA quality was checked on an Agilent 2100 Bioanalyzer.

TCR beta CDR3 regions were amplified from RNA transcripts for repertoire sequencing. The first round of RT-PCR was done with HTBI primers and the Qiagen OneStep RT-PCR kit, and was followed by a second round of multiplex PCR, then size selection and purification. Libraries were sequenced on an Illumina HiSeq2000 using paired-end 100 bp reads. Per the source publication's procedure: Reads were processed with SOAPnuke, discarding reads with adapters, uncalled bases, mean Phred below 15, or no exact constant-primer or identifier match. COPE v1.2.5 was used to merge the high-quality paired reads. Unique nucleotide sequences were defined as clonotypes and aligned to IMGT TRB V, D and J references using MiTCR v1.1. Only V-J combinations with frequency above 0.0001 were analysed, covering more than 99% of repertoires. For each V-J combination, a TCR clonal expansion and chaos score was defined as F50 clonal expansion divided by the chaos observed in the TCRdist matrix. Welch's t-statistics and random forest were used to narrow the features down to more than 10 V-J combinations, which were then fed into a naive Bayes classifier. The similarity between thyroid and blood repertoires was quantified using the Morisita-Horn index. The public reads were reprocessed in TCRdb via fastp at Q25 and MiXCR, keeping in-frame beta chains. All rows with the same CDR3 protein become a single entry with the most common DNA and genes. None of the V and J calls come from the authors' own analysis; TCRdb made them. The sample contains a few hundred thousand distinct CDR3 sequences, 15% of them found a single time. Of the sample, around 6.6% is held by the ten largest clones.

The sequenced material came from peripheral blood. The TCR sequence derives from a woman under 30 with stable Graves' hyperthyroidism. Donor details come from another sample of the same person, matched by shared clones. The chain couples TRBV6-4 to TRBJ1-2; TRBD1 matches 7 bases in the middle. The CDR3 region has the sequence CASSDGGGDGDYGYTF. The DNA sequence is given as TGTGCCAGCAGTGACGGAGGGGGCGATGGAGACTATGGCTACACCTTC.